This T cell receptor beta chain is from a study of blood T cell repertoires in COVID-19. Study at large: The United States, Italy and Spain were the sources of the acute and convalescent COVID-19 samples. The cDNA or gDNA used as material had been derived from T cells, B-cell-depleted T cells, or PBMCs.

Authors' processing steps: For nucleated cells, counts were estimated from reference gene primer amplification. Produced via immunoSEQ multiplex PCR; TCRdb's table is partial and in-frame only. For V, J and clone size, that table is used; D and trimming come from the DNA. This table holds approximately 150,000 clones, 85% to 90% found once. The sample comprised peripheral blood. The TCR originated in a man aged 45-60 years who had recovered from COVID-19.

The CDR3 loop is CASSSPGQGFPGELFF. DNA for the CDR3: TGTGCCAGCAGCAGTCCGGGACAGGGTTTTCCCGGGGAGCTGTTTTTT. The chain carries TRBV13 and TRBJ2-2; TRBD1 matches 9 bases. Germline CDR1 PRHDT, CDR2 FYEKMQ (reference sequence). This CDR3 region has 16 residues. The trim removed 5 bases at V and 6 bases at J, leaving 10 bases unmatched.